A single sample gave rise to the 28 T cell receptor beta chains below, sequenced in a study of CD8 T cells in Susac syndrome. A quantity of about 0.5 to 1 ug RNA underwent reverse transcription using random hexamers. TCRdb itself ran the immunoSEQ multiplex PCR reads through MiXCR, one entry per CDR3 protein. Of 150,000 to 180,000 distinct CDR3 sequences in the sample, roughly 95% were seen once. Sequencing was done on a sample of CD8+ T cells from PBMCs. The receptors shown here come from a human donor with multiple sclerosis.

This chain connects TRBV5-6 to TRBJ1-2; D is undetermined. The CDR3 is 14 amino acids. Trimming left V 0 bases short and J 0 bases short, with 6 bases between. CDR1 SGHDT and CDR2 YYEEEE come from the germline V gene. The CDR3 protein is CASSLAGANYGYTF. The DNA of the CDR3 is TGTGCCAGCAGCTTGGCTGGAGCTAACTATGGCTACACCTTC.

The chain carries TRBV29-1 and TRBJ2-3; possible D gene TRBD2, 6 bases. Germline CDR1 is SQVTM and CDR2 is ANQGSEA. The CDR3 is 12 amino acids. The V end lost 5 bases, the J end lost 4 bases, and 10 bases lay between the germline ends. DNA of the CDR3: TGCAGCGTTCCGTGGGGGGCAGATACGCAGTATTTT. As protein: CSVPWGADTQYF.

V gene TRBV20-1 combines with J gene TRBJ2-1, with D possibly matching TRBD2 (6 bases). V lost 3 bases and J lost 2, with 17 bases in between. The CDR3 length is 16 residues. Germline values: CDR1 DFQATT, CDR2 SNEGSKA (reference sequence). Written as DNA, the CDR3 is TGCAGTGCTAGTGGGAGGCCTAGCAGTACCTACAATGAGCAGTTCTTC. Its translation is CSASGRPSSTYNEQFF.

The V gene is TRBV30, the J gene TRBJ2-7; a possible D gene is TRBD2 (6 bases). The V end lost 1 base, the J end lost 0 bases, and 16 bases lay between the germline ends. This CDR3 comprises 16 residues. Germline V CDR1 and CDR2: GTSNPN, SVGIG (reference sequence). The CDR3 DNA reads TGTGCCTGGAGTGGATTGGGGGGTCATTTCTCCTACGAGCAGTACTTC. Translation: CAWSGLGGHFSYEQYF.

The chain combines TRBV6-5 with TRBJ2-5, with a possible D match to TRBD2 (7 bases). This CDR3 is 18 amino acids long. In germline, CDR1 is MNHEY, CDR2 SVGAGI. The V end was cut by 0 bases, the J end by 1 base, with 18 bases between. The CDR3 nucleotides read TGTGCCAGCAGTTACTCGACTGGAGAGGGGGGGCCCCAAGAGACCCAGTACTTC. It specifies CASSYSTGEGGPQETQYF.

CDR3: CASSQELGSGGAENEQFF. The CDR3 DNA follows: TGTGCCAGCAGCCAAGAATTGGGAAGCGGGGGGGCCGAGAATGAGCAGTTCTTC. The chain employs TRBV3-1 and TRBJ2-1; 10 bases match TRBD2. Trimming cost V 0 bases and J 7 bases; bases outside gene matches: 12. Germline loops: CDR1 LGHDT, CDR2 YNNKEL (reference sequence). This CDR3 is 18 amino acids long.

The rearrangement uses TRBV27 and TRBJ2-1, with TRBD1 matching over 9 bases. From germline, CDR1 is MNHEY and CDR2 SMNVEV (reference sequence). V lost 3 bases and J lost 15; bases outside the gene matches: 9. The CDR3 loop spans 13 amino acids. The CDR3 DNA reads TGTGCCAGCAGTTTGGGCCCCGGGACAGGGACGTTCTTC. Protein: CASSLGPGTGTFF.

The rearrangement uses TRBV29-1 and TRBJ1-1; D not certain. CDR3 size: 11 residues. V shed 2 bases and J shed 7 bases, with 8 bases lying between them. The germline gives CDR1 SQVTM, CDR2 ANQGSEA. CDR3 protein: CSVEQEHEAFF. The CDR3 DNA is TGCAGCGTTGAACAGGAGCATGAAGCTTTCTTT.

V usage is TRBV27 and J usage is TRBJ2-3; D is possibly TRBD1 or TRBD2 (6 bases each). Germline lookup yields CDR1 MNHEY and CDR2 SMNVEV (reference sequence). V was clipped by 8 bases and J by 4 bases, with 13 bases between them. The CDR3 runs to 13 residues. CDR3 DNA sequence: TGTGCCAGCTTGACAGGAGGGTCAGATACGCAGTATTTT. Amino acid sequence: CASLTGGSDTQYF.

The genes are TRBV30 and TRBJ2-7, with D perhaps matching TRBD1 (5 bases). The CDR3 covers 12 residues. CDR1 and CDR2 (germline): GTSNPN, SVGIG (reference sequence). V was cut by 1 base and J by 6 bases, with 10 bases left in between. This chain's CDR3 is CAWSADRGEQYF. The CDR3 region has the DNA TGTGCCTGGAGTGCCGACAGAGGCGAGCAGTACTTC. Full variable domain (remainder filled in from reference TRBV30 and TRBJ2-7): SQTIHQWPATLVQPVGSPLSLECTVEGTSNPNLYWYRQAAGRGLQLLFYSVGIGQISSEVPQNLSASRPQDRQFILSSKKLLLSDSGFYLCAWSADRGEQYFGPGTRLTVT.

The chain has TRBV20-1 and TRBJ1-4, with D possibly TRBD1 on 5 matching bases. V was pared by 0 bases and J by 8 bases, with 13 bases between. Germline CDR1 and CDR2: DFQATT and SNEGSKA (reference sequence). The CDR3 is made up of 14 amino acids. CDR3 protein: CSARELTEGEKLFF. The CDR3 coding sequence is TGCAGTGCTAGAGAGCTAACGGAGGGGGAAAAACTGTTTTTT.

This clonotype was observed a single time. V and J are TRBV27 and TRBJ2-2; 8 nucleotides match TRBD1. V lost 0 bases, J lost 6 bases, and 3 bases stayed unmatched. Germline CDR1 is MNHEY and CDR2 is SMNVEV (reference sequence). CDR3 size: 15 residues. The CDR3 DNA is TGTGCCAGCAGTTTATCGTGGGACAGGTCCGGGGAGCTGTTTTTT. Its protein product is CASSLSWDRSGELFF.

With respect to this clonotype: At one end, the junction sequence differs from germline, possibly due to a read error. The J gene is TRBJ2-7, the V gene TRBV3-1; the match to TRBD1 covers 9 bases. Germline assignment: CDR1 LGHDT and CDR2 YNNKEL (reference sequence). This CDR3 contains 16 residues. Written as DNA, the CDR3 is TGTGCCAGCACCCAAGGCTTGGGACAGGGACGTTACGAGCAGTACTTC. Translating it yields CASTQGLGQGRYEQYF.

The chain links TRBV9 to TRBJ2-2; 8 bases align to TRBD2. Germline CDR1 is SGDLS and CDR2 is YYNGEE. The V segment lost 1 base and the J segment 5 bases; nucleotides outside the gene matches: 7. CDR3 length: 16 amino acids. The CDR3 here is CASSVKAGALTGELFF. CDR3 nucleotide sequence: TGTGCCAGCAGCGTAAAAGCGGGGGCCCTTACCGGGGAGCTGTTTTTT.

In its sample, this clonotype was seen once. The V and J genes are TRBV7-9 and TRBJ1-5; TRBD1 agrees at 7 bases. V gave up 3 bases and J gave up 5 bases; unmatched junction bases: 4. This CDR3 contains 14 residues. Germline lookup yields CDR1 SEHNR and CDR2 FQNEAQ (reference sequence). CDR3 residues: CASSLARGDQPQHF. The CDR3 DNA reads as TGTGCCAGCAGCTTGGCCAGGGGGGATCAGCCCCAGCATTTT.

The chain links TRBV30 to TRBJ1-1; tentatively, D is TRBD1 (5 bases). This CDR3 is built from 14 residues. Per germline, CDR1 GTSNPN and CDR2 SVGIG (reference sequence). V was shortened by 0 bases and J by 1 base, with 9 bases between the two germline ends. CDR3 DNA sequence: TGTGCCTGGAGTGTGACAGCCTCGAACACTGAAGCTTTCTTT. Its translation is CAWSVTASNTEAFF.

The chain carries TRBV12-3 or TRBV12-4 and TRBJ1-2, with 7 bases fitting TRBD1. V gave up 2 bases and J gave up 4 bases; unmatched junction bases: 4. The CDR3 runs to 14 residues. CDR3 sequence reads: CASSLSSGGYGYTF. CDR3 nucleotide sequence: TGTGCCAGCAGTTTATCCTCAGGGGGCTATGGCTACACCTTC.

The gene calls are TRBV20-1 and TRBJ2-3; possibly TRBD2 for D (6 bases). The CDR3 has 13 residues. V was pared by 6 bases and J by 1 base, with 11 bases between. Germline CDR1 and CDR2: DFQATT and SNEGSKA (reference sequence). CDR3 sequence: CSAVRRGTDTQYF. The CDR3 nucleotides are TGCAGTGCCGTCCGGAGGGGCACAGATACGCAGTATTTT.

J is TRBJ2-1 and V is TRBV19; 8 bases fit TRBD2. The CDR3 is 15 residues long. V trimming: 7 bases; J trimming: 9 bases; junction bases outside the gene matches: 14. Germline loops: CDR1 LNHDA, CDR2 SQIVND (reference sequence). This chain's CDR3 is CASKDEAFGRGEQFF. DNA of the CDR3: TGTGCCAGTAAGGATGAGGCGTTCGGGAGGGGTGAGCAGTTCTTC.

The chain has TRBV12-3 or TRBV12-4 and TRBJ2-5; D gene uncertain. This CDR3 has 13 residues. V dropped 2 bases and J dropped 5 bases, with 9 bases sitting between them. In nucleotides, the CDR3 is TGTGCCAGCAGTTTACCCCGTGGGGAGACCCAGTACTTC. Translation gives CASSLPRGETQYF.

CDR3 in amino acids: CASSQALDRGRYSPLHF. CDR3 in DNA: TGCGCCAGCAGCCAAGCCCTGGACCGCGGGCGGTATTCACCCCTCCACTTT. The chain uses TRBV4-1 and TRBJ1-6; D call uncertain. The CDR3 length is 17 residues. Trimming removed 1 base from V and 8 bases from J, with 18 bases in between. Germline V gene data show CDR1 as MGHRA and CDR2 as YSYEKL.

DNA of the CDR3: TGTGCCAGCAGCTTTTCACAGGGGCGAATTCACTACGAGCAGTACGTC. Amino acids: CASSFSQGRIHYEQYV. The V and J genes are TRBV7-9 and TRBJ2-7, with TRBD1 matching over 7 bases. CDR3 length: 16 residues. The V and J ends lost 3 bases and 3 bases, in that order; junction bases with no gene match: 11. CDR1 is SEHNR and CDR2 is FQNEAQ in the germline V gene (reference sequence).

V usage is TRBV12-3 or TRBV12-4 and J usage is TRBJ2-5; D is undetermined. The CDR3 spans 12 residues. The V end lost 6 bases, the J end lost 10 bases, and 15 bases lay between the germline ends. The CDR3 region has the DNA TGTGCCAGCAGCCTCCCCAGGAAAGACCAGTACTTC. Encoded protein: CASSLPRKDQYF.

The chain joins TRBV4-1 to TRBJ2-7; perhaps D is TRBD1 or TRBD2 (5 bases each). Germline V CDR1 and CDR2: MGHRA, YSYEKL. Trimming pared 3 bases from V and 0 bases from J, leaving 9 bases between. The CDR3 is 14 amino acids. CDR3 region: CASSQGPSSYEQYV. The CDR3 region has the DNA TGCGCCAGCAGCCAGGGACCGAGCTCCTACGAGCAGTACGTC.

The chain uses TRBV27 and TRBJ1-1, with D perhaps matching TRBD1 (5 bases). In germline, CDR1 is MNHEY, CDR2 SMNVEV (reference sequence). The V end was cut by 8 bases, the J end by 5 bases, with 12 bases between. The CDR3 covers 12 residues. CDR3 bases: TGTGCCAGCCGCCGGGGGGGTACTGAAGCTTTCTTT. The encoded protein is CASRRGGTEAFF.

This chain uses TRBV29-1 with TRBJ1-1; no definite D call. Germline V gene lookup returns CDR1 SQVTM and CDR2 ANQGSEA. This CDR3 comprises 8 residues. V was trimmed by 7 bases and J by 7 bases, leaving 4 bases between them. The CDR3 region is CSGDEAFF. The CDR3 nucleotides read TGCAGCGGGGATGAAGCTTTCTTT.

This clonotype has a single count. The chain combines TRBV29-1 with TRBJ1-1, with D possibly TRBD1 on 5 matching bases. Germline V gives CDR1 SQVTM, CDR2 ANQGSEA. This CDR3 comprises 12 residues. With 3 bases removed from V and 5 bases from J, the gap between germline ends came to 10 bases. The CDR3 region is CSVEPGGTEAFF. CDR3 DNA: TGCAGCGTTGAGCCGGGGGGAACTGAAGCTTTCTTT.

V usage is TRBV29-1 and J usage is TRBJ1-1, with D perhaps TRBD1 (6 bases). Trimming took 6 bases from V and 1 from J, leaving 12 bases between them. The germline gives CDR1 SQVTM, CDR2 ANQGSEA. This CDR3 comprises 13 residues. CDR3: CSVVTGWNTEAFF. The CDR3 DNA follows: TGCAGCGTCGTCACAGGGTGGAACACTGAAGCTTTCTTT.